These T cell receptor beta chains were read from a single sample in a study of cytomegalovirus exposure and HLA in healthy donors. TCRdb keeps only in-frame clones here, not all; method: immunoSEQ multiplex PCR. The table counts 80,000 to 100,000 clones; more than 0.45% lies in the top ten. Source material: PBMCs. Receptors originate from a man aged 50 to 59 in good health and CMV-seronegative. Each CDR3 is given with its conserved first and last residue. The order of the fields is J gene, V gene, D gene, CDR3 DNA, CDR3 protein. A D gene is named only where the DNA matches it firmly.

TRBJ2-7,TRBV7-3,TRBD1,TGTGCCAGCAGCTTAATCCTTGGACAGGGGTACGAGCAGTACTTC,CASSLILGQGYEQYF
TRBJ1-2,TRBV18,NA,TGTGCCAGCTCACCACGGGGGGATGGCTATGGCTACACCTTC,CASSPRGDGYGYTF
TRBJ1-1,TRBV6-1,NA,TGTGCCAGCAGCCCCCGGGGGGTAAACACTGAAGCTTTCTTT,CASSPRGVNTEAFF
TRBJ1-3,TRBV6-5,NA,TGTGCCAGCAGTTATCGGGGTGTATCTGGAAACACCATATATTTT,CASSYRGVSGNTIYF
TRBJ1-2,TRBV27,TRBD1,TGTGCCAGCAGTTCGATGACAGGGATCGACTATGGCTACACCTTC,CASSSMTGIDYGYTF
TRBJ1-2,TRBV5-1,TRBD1,TGCGCCAGCAGCTTGGCGACAGGGTCGCGTGGCTACACCTTC,CASSLATGSRGYTF
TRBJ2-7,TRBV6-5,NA,TGTGCCAGCCATCCGCCGGGGGCCTACGAGCAGTACTTC,CASHPPGAYEQYF
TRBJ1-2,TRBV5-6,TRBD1,TGTGCCAGCAGCTTCGACCGGGACAGGGAGGATGGCTACACCTTC,CASSFDRDREDGYTF
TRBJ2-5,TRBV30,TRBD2,TGTGCCTGGAGGAACCCCCCGGGACTAGCGGGGGTGTACCAAGAGACCCAGTACTTC,CAWRNPPGLAGVYQETQYF
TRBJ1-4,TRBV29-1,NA,TGCAGCGTGGGGCGGGACGGAACTAATGAAAAACTGTTTTTT,CSVGRDGTNEKLFF
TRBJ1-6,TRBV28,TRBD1,TGTGCCAGCAGCCCAGACAGGGCGGCCGACCCCCTCCACTTT,CASSPDRAADPLHF
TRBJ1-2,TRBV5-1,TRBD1,TGCGCCAGCAGCTTGGCCGCCTCCCCGGGACAGATAAACTATGGCTACACCTTC,CASSLAASPGQINYGYTF
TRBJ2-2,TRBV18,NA,TGTGCCAGCTCACCTATGAAAGGGGACACCGGGGAGCTGTTTTTT,CASSPMKGDTGELFF
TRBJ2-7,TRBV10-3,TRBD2,TGTGCCATCAGTGAAAGCAAGGGCGGGGGAACTCTCTCCTACGAGCAGTACTTC,CAISESKGGGTLSYEQYF
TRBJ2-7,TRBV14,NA,TGTGCCAGCAGCCAAGATTTAGTAAACGAGCAGTACTTC,CASSQDLVNEQYF